Listed below are T cell receptor beta chains from one sample, sequenced in a study of graft-versus-host responses after intestinal transplantation. These receptors have no known antigen. Method: immunoSEQ multiplex PCR; TCRdb's copy keeps in-frame clones and lacks some. The sample has around 84,000 clones, roughly 87% seen once. The specimen comprised unstimulated CD8+ T cells sorted from spleen or lymph node cells, sampled before intestinal transplant. The receptors derive from a human donor who received an intestinal transplant. CDR3s include the opening cysteine and the closing phenylalanine or tryptophan. A D gene is named only where the DNA matches it firmly. Only part of the rows carry a size: once, few, many, or a class if the clone is expanded.

size	V	D	J	DNA	CDR3
-	TRBV28	-	TRBJ2-7	TGTGCCAGCAGTTTGCTGAGCTCCTACGAGCAGTACTTC	CASSLLSSYEQYF
-	TRBV7-9	-	TRBJ2-7	TGTGCCAGCAGCTGGGTTGCGGATAAGAGCTCCTACGAGCAGTACTTC	CASSWVADKSSYEQYF
-	TRBV7-9	-	TRBJ1-3	TGTGCCAGCAGCTTCTACGGGTCTTCCTCTGGAAACACCATATATTTT	CASSFYGSSSGNTIYF
-	TRBV12-5	TRBD1	TRBJ2-7	TGTGCTAGTGGTTCTGATCCAGGGGGCGCAAAGTACTACGAGCAGTACTTC	CASGSDPGGAKYYEQYF
-	TRBV7-9	-	TRBJ1-1	TGTGCCAGCAGCTTAAGTGATAACACTGAAGCTTTCTTT	CASSLSDNTEAFF
-	TRBV5-6	-	TRBJ1-2	TGTGCCAGCAGCTTGTGGGACGAGGTTGTATATGGCTACACCTTC	CASSLWDEVVYGYTF
-	TRBV11-2	-	TRBJ2-1	TGTGCCAGCAGTCCGGACAGCTCCTACAATGAGCAGTTCTTC	CASSPDSSYNEQFF
few	TRBV4-1	-	TRBJ2-2	TGCGCCAGCAGCCAAGATGGGGCGTATGCGAACACCGGGGAGCTGTTTTTT	CASSQDGAYANTGELFF
once	TRBV5-6	TRBD1	TRBJ1-1	TGTGCCAGCAGCGGCCGGGACAGGGCAGACACTGAAGCTTTCTTT	CASSGRDRADTEAFF
-	TRBV4-1	TRBD2	TRBJ2-1	TGCGCCAGCAGCCAAGAGGGGGGGTGGAATGAGCAGCTCTTC	CASSQEGGWNEQLF
-	TRBV18	TRBD2	TRBJ2-1	TGTGCCAGCTCACCAGATCTAGCGGGAGGAGATGAGCAGTTCTTC	CASSPDLAGGDEQFF
-	TRBV5-4	-	TRBJ2-4	TGTGCCAGCAGCTTTAATTCAGACATTCAGTACTTC	CASSFNSDIQYF
-	TRBV7-7	-	TRBJ2-7	TGTGCTAGCAGCCGTTCTACCGGGACGGGGGCTTACGAGCAGTACTTC	CASSRSTGTGAYEQYF
once	TRBV9	TRBD2	TRBJ2-5	TGTGCCAGCAGTGTGACTAGCGCGGGGCAAGAGACCCAGTACTTC	CASSVTSAGQETQYF
-	TRBV7-9	TRBD1	TRBJ1-5	TGTGCCAGCAGCACAGGGGGCCTTCAGCCCCAGCATTTT	CASSTGGLQPQHF
-	TRBV7-9	-	TRBJ1-2	TGTGCCAGCAGCTTACCCACACAGGAACCTTATGGCTACACCTTC	CASSLPTQEPYGYTF
-	TRBV4-1	-	TRBJ1-1	TGCGCCAGCAGCCGCCAGGGGAGGATCTCTTTCTTT	CASSRQGRISFF
-	TRBV2	TRBD2	TRBJ2-7	TGTGCCAGCAGTGAAACTAGCGGTAATTACGAGCAGTACTTC	CASSETSGNYEQYF
-	TRBV6-7	-	TRBJ1-2	TGTGCCAGCAGCTTAACGGCCTCTAACTATGGCTACACCTTC	CASSLTASNYGYTF
-	TRBV29-1	TRBD2	TRBJ2-1	TGCAGCGTTCCCGTACCTAGCGGGAGACTCAACAATGAGCAGTTCTTC	CSVPVPSGRLNNEQFF
-	TRBV2	TRBD2	TRBJ2-7	TGTGCCAGCAGTGGGTCACTAGCGGGAGGTAGCTCCTACGAGCAGTACTTC	CASSGSLAGGSSYEQYF
-	TRBV9	TRBD2	TRBJ2-5	TGTGCCAGCAGCGTAGGGACTAGCGGGGGGGCCCAAGAGACCCAGTACTTC	CASSVGTSGGAQETQYF
-	TRBV2	TRBD2	TRBJ2-3	TGTGCCAGCAGTGAACTAGCGGGGGGGCCAACAGATACGCAGTATTTT	CASSELAGGPTDTQYF
-	TRBV5-6	-	TRBJ2-7	TGTGCCAGCCGATACTACAGGGGAGTGGGACTAGAGAGCGAGCAGTACTTC	CASRYYRGVGLESEQYF
-	TRBV4-1	-	TRBJ2-1	TGCGCCAGCAGCCAAGTTGAGAGACCCTACAATGAGCAGTTCTTC	CASSQVERPYNEQFF
-	TRBV28	TRBD1	TRBJ1-1	TGTGCCAGCAGTTTAGCAGGGGGGGACAACGACCTCAGGGTCTTT	CASSLAGGDNDLRVF
once	TRBV5-1	-	TRBJ2-7	TGCGCCAGCAGCTTGGCGGGACTCAGCTCCTACGAGCAGTACTTC	CASSLAGLSSYEQYF
few	TRBV5-4	-	TRBJ2-5	TGTGCCAGCAGCCGCGGGCCTCAAGAGACCCAGTACTTC	CASSRGPQETQYF
-	TRBV9	-	TRBJ2-6	TGTGCCAGCAGCGTAGGCGGGGCAGGTGGGGCCAACGTCCTGACTTTC	CASSVGGAGGANVLTF
-	TRBV7-9	TRBD1	TRBJ1-2	TGTGCCAGCAGCTTAGAGGGGGCCGGCTACACCTTC	CASSLEGAGYTF
-	TRBV4-1	TRBD2	TRBJ2-5	TGCGCCAGCAGCCCCGGACTAGCGACTAGCGAAGAGACCCAGTACTTC	CASSPGLATSEETQYF
few	TRBV6-1	-	TRBJ2-7	TGTGCCAGCAGTGCACCTGCCGGGACGGCCCCCTACGAGCAGTACTTC	CASSAPAGTAPYEQYF
-	TRBV6-6	-	TRBJ1-2	TGTGCCAGCAGTTACTCGATTCAGGGAAGGGATGGTGGCTACACCTTC	CASSYSIQGRDGGYTF
-	TRBV19	-	TRBJ2-7	TGTGCCAGTAGTATAGGGGACGAATACGAGCAGTACTTC	CASSIGDEYEQYF
-	TRBV11-2	-	TRBJ2-7	TGTGCCAGCAGCTTAAGGACTTTAGGGGACTACGAGCAGTACTTC	CASSLRTLGDYEQYF